This note documents a single T cell receptor (beta chain) sequence. What it recognizes is unknown. These data originate in a study of neoadjuvant anti-PD-1 for oral cavity cancer. On the study more broadly: Non-progressing patients received a fourth nivolumab dose near day 43, then surgery on days 50-56.

Profiling relied on immunoSEQ multiplex PCR, and the TCRdb table lists in-frame clones only, not all of them. The sample lists approximately 42,000 clones, approximately 80% seen once, with 4% to 5% in the top ten. CDR1 and CDR2 (germline): SGHAT, FQNNGV. The V end lost 5 bases, the J end lost 1 base, and 14 bases lay between the germline ends. CDR3 length: 15 amino acids. Time point specified: after neoadjuvant nivolumab, at surgical resection. Study observations and caveats: Treg/Th17 ratio rose with pretreatment blood and fell with post-treatment tumor TCRbeta clonality. PBMC Gini-index clonality exceeded responders' in non-responders post-nivolumab.

Sample: PBMCs, taken after nivolumab (anti-PD-1) treatment. This chain uses TRBV11-2 with TRBJ1-2; D may be TRBD1 (6 bases). The clonotype originates from a person between 35 and 79 years old with oral cavity squamous cell carcinoma. CDR3: CASSLETGFNYGYTF. The CDR3, as DNA: TGTGCCAGCAGCCTCGAGACAGGTTTTAACTATGGCTACACCTTC. Full variable domain (remainder filled in from reference TRBV11-2 and TRBJ1-2): EAGVAQSPRYKIIEKRQSVAFWCNPISGHATLYWYQQILGQGPKLLIQFQNNGVVDDSQLPKDRFSAERLKGVDSTLKIQPAKLEDSAVYLCASSLETGFNYGYTFGSGTRLTVV.